Listed below are T cell receptor beta chains from one sample, sequenced in a study of cytomegalovirus exposure and HLA in healthy donors. The table came from immunoSEQ multiplex PCR; TCRdb's copy has only in-frame clones and leaves some out. The sample includes about 150,000 clones, around 80% of them seen just once. Source material: PBMCs. The origin of the receptors is a woman between 40 and 50 years old in good health and CMV-seronegative. The CDR3 runs from the conserved cysteine through the conserved F or W. Each record gives: CDR3 DNA, CDR3 protein, clone size, D gene, V gene, J gene. The D gene is left open where the match is weak. Not every row has a clone size; where given, it reads once, few, many or a size class.

DNA: TGTGCCAGCAGCGAGGGACTAGCGGACAATGAGCAGTTCTTC
CDR3: CASSEGLADNEQFF
size: -
D: TRBD2
V: TRBV13
J: TRBJ2-1

DNA: TGCGCCAGCAACCCGGGCCCGGGACAGGGGAACACTGAAGCTTTCTTT
CDR3: CASNPGPGQGNTEAFF
size: many
D: TRBD1
V: TRBV10-2
J: TRBJ1-1

DNA: TGCGCCAGCAGCCCAGGGGCGGCAGGGCGATCCTACGAGCAGTACTTC
CDR3: CASSPGAAGRSYEQYF
size: -
D: -
V: TRBV4-1
J: TRBJ2-7

DNA: TGCGCCAGCAGCGGATCCGGGACTACCTACAATGAGCAGTTCTTC
CDR3: CASSGSGTTYNEQFF
size: -
D: TRBD2
V: TRBV5-1
J: TRBJ2-1

DNA: TGTGCCAGCAGCCCCAAAATGACAGTCGGCTACACCTTC
CDR3: CASSPKMTVGYTF
size: -
D: -
V: TRBV14
J: TRBJ1-2

DNA: TGTGCCAGCAGTTTACGGGTAGCGCGGGAACTGCTAGATACGCAGTATTTT
CDR3: CASSLRVARELLDTQYF
size: -
D: -
V: TRBV27
J: TRBJ2-3

DNA: TGTGCCAGCAGCCCGGGGGGATCGGGCAATCAGCCCCAGCATTTT
CDR3: CASSPGGSGNQPQHF
size: -
D: -
V: TRBV28
J: TRBJ1-5

DNA: TGTGCCAGTAGCGGACAGGGAGGGGACTATGGCTACACCTTC
CDR3: CASSGQGGDYGYTF
size: once
D: TRBD1
V: TRBV19
J: TRBJ1-2

DNA: TGTGCCAGCAGCCCAAGAGAGGGGAGCGGGGGTATCACCGGGGAGCTGTTTTTT
CDR3: CASSPREGSGGITGELFF
size: few
D: TRBD2
V: TRBV9
J: TRBJ2-2

DNA: TGTGCCAGCAGCGTAGTCTTGGGGGGCGGGGGGCAGGCTTTCTTT
CDR3: CASSVVLGGGGQAFF
size: -
D: -
V: TRBV9
J: TRBJ1-1

DNA: TGTGCCGGAAACCGGGAGTCGAAGCCCCAGCATTTT
CDR3: CAGNRESKPQHF
size: -
D: -
V: TRBV28
J: TRBJ1-5

DNA: TGTGCCAGCACCCCGGACAGGGGTAAAGAGACCCAGTACTTC
CDR3: CASTPDRGKETQYF
size: -
D: TRBD1
V: TRBV7-2
J: TRBJ2-5

DNA: TGTGCCAGCAGTTTGGGGTTGGGGGGTATGGAGACCCAGTACTTC
CDR3: CASSLGLGGMETQYF
size: -
D: -
V: TRBV28
J: TRBJ2-5

DNA: TGCAGCGTTCATCCAGGGGGCAATGGCTACACCTTC
CDR3: CSVHPGGNGYTF
size: -
D: TRBD1
V: TRBV29-1
J: TRBJ1-2

DNA: TGTGCCAGCAGCCCTCCCGGACTTTCCAAAATCAATGAGCAGTTCTTC
CDR3: CASSPPGLSKINEQFF
size: -
D: -
V: TRBV7-6
J: TRBJ2-1

DNA: TGTGCCAGCAGTTTATCCCGGGACACTGAAGCTTTCTTT
CDR3: CASSLSRDTEAFF
size: -
D: -
V: TRBV27
J: TRBJ1-1

DNA: TGTGCCAGCAGTTTCTTCCCGAGCGGGACTAGCGGGAGTGAGACCCAGTACTTC
CDR3: CASSFFPSGTSGSETQYF
size: -
D: TRBD2
V: TRBV25-1
J: TRBJ2-5

DNA: TGTGCCTGGAGTGCACAGACGAACTATGGCTACACCTTC
CDR3: CAWSAQTNYGYTF
size: once
D: -
V: TRBV30
J: TRBJ1-2